The 14 T cell receptor beta chains below all came from one sample that was sequenced in a study of T cells after posttransplantation cyclophosphamide. The naive gate required viable CD3+CD4+ or CD3+CD8+ cells with CCR7+CD45RA+CD45RO-CD95-CD27+CD28+ phenotype. Only in-frame clones appear in the TCRdb table, and some are missing; sequencing was by immunoSEQ multiplex PCR. Of just over 20,000 clones in the sample, over 95% are singletons; the top ten hold less than 0.2%. The sample comprised naive CD4+ T cells sorted from PBMCs. The receptors here all came from a man aged 35 to 55 in good health, CMV-negative, and a related stem cell transplant donor.

The chain has TRBV6-5 and TRBJ1-6; 8 bases agree with TRBD1. There are 12 residues in the CDR3. Germline V gene data show CDR1 as MNHEY and CDR2 as SVGAGI. With 6 bases clipped from V and 10 bases from J, the junction kept 2 bases outside the gene matches. DNA for the CDR3: TGTGCCAGCAGCAGGGGGCAATCACCCCTCCACTTT. Amino acid sequence: CASSRGQSPLHF.

The genes are TRBV5-4 and TRBJ2-3; D uncertain. Trimming took 3 bases from V and 2 from J, leaving 13 bases between them. The CDR3 covers 15 residues. Germline V CDR1 and CDR2: SGHNT, YYREEE (reference sequence). CDR3 nucleotides: TGTGCCAGCAGCTCGATTAGAGAACTCACAGATACGCAGTATTTT. This gives the protein CASSSIRELTDTQYF.

This rearrangement joins TRBV11-2 to TRBJ1-2, with 7 bases matching TRBD1. Trimming at V came to 1 base and at J to 4 bases, leaving 9 bases not matched to a gene. This CDR3 region has 16 residues. Germline V gives CDR1 SGHAT, CDR2 FQNNGV. In DNA form, the CDR3 reads TGTGCCAGCAGCTTAGCTACAGGGGCCACCTTCTATGGCTACACCTTC. This gives the protein CASSLATGATFYGYTF.

The CDR3 DNA reads TGTGCCAGCAGCATCGGACTAGCGGGAGGGTTCGAGCAGTACTTC. This gives the protein CASSIGLAGGFEQYF. The genes are TRBV9 and TRBJ2-7; 15 bases align to TRBD2. V gave up 4 bases and J gave up 6 bases; unmatched junction bases: 5. CDR1 is SGDLS and CDR2 is YYNGEE in the germline V gene. The CDR3 loop spans 15 amino acids.

The CDR3 region is CASSQPRQPNEKLFF. The CDR3 DNA reads TGCGCCAGCAGCCAACCCCGACAGCCTAATGAAAAACTGTTTTTT. J is TRBJ1-4 and V is TRBV4-1, with D perhaps matching TRBD1 (5 bases). V was clipped by 2 bases and J by 3 bases, with 10 bases between them. Per germline, CDR1 MGHRA and CDR2 YSYEKL. The CDR3 sequence is 15 residues long.

J is TRBJ2-3 and V is TRBV29-1; 7 positions match TRBD1. The CDR3 extends over 14 amino acids. Trimming at V came to 3 bases and at J to 1 base, leaving 4 bases not matched to a gene. The V gene's germline CDR1 is SQVTM and CDR2 ANQGSEA. For the CDR3, the DNA is TGCAGCGTTGAGGACAGGCCGGGCACAGATACGCAGTATTTT. Its translation: CSVEDRPGTDTQYF.

This rearrangement joins TRBV11-3 to TRBJ1-1; the D is unclear. V was shortened by 5 bases and J by 1 base, with 11 bases between the two germline ends. The germline V gene encodes CDR1 SGHNT and CDR2 YENEEA. This CDR3 comprises 14 residues. The CDR3 DNA sequence: TGTGCCAGCAGCCTAGCCGGTAGGAACACTGAAGCTTTCTTT. The encoded protein is CASSLAGRNTEAFF.

The V and J genes are TRBV2 and TRBJ1-2; 8 bases are a match to TRBD1. The CDR3 contains 14 residues. The germline CDR1 and CDR2 sequences are SNHLY and FYNNEI. V was clipped by 2 bases and J by 8 bases; unmatched bases: 7. CDR3 DNA sequence: TGTGCCAGCAGTGAAAGCTCCAGGGGGCGAGGCTACACCTTC. Protein sequence: CASSESSRGRGYTF.

V gene TRBV28 combines with J gene TRBJ2-2; D gene ambiguous. This CDR3 spans 15 amino acids. V lost 7 bases to trimming and J lost 3 bases, with 15 bases between them. CDR1 and CDR2 from the germline V gene are MDHEN and SYDVKM. The CDR3 DNA follows: TGTGCCAGCATGAGGCAGCCCGCGTACACCGGGGAGCTGTTTTTT. Its translation: CASMRQPAYTGELFF.

The rearrangement links TRBV6-5 to TRBJ2-1; D may be TRBD1 (5 bases). V lost 6 bases to trimming and J lost 4 bases, with 10 bases between them. This CDR3 has 13 amino acids. The germline CDR1 and CDR2 sequences are MNHEY and SVGAGI. CDR3 sequence reads: CASRQGRYNEQFF. The CDR3 DNA follows: TGTGCCAGCAGGCAGGGTAGATACAATGAGCAGTTCTTC.

This clone has only one observation. The chain combines TRBV7-8 with TRBJ2-2, with 9 nucleotides matching TRBD2. Trimming at V came to 5 bases and at J to 4 bases, leaving 5 bases not matched to a gene. Germline values: CDR1 SGHVS, CDR2 FQNEAQ. The CDR3 has 15 residues. The DNA of the CDR3 is TGTGCCAGCAGCGCGGGGGGGATATTCACCGGGGAGCTGTTTTTT. Its translation is CASSAGGIFTGELFF.

The rearrangement uses TRBV28 and TRBJ2-3; 11 positions agree with TRBD2. The CDR3 has 16 residues. Trimming took 5 bases from V and 3 from J; bases not matched to a gene: 7. Germline V gene sequence: CDR1 MDHEN, CDR2 SYDVKM. CDR3 nucleotide sequence: TGTGCCAGCAGTCCCCCCCGACTAGCGGGGACAGATACGCAGTATTTT. Protein product: CASSPPRLAGTDTQYF.

The rearrangement links TRBV27 to TRBJ1-1, with D hard to call. V was clipped by 5 bases and J by 0 bases, with 7 bases between them. Per the germline V gene, CDR1 is MNHEY and CDR2 is SMNVEV (reference sequence). This CDR3 comprises 13 residues. The CDR3 is CASSTRLNTEAFF. CDR3 coding DNA: TGTGCCAGCAGTACCCGGTTGAACACTGAAGCTTTCTTT.

The rearrangement links TRBV19 to TRBJ1-4; 8 nucleotides line up with TRBD1. The V gene end was trimmed by 6 bases and the J gene end by 8 bases; junction bases not matched to a gene: 11. CDR3 length: 15 amino acids. Germline V gene sequence: CDR1 LNHDA, CDR2 SQIVND (reference sequence). CDR3 nucleotide sequence: TGTGCCAGTAGCGTGAGTTCCGGGACAGGAGAAAAACTGTTTTTT. Translated, it gives CASSVSSGTGEKLFF. The whole variable domain, filled in from reference TRBV19 and TRBJ1-4, reads DGGITQSPKYLFRKEGQNVTLSCEQNLNHDAMYWYRQDPGQGLRLIYYSQIVNDFQKGDIAEGYSVSREKKESFPLTVTSAQKNPTAFYLCASSVSSGTGEKLFFGSGTQLSVL.